This T cell receptor (beta chain) was captured by sequencing in a study of shared clonotypes between healthy human individuals. The study, taken as a whole, reports: Incompleteness in sorted-subset sequencing, despite large depth, was shown by rarefaction.

The CDR3 totals 14 residues. The V end lost 6 bases, the J end lost 6 bases, and 15 bases lay between the germline ends. Germline lookup yields CDR1 MGHDK and CDR2 SYGVNS. This clone was detected a few times. Its specificity is not known. The authors split each subset's genomic DNA evenly across several immunoSEQ plates. Here immunoSEQ multiplex PCR was the method, and the copy in TCRdb shows in-frame clones only, minus some. The sample holds about 1.5 million clones; around 98% are singletons and the top ten take about 0.45%. The receptor comes from a young man in good health. Sequencing was performed on naive CD4+ T cells sorted from blood. Subset in this sample: CD45RA+ positively selected. The chain links TRBV25-1 to TRBJ2-1, with D perhaps matching TRBD1 or TRBD2 (5 bases each). In DNA form, the CDR3 reads TGTGCCAGCAGCCCAATGGGGCTAGCCAATGAGCAGTTCTTC. Translation: CASSPMGLANEQFF. Combining the CDR3 with reference TRBV25-1 and TRBJ2-1 gives the whole variable domain EADIYQTPRYLVIGTGKKITLECSQTMGHDKMYWYQQDPGMELHLIHYSYGVNSTEKGDLSSESTVSRIRTEHFPLTLESARPSHTSQYLCASSPMGLANEQFFGPGTRLTVL.